The present T cell receptor beta chain was sequenced within a study of T cells in Graves' hyperthyroidism and ophthalmopathy. General study findings and limits: Blood shared most expanded thyroid clonotypes above 0.001. The model forecast ophthalmopathy, anticipating it by a median approximately 7 months before onset.

This clonotype was picked up many times. The antigen is unknown. The investigators amplified TCR beta CDR3 regions from RNA transcripts. A set of HTBI primers served as the primers for a first-round RT-PCR of the TCR CDR3. TCRdb re-called the multiplex PCR reads with MiXCR, one entry per CDR3 protein. The sample lists approximately 400,000 distinct CDR3 sequences, 14% to 15% occurring once. Across 18 months, stable Graves' hyperthyroidism was marked by no progression to ophthalmopathy. Not enrolled were patients with uncontrolled infection, other autoimmune disease, pregnancy or lactation. CDR3 length equals 13 residues. The germline V gene encodes CDR1 ENHRY and CDR2 SYGVKD. Trimming cost V 2 bases and J 0 bases, with 5 bases left between them.

The TCR sequence derives from a woman in her twenties or thirties with Graves' hyperthyroidism. Sequences were obtained from blood. This rearrangement joins TRBV10-3 to TRBJ2-7; D uncertain. Here the CDR3 DNA reads TGTGCCATCAGTGAGGCGAACTCCTACGAGCAGTACTTC. Amino acid sequence: CAISEANSYEQYF.